This passage covers 23 T cell receptor beta chains from one sample sequenced in a study of blood T cells in healthy people across ages. A sample-barcoded 5' primer and a J-beta primer mix were used in a second PCR of roughly 6 to 11 cycles. Each CDR3 protein gets one entry after TCRdb re-called the 5' RACE reads with MiXCR. The sample has 380,000 or so distinct CDR3 sequences, over 45% seen once; the top ten hold under 60%. Material: blood. The receptors here all came from a man aged 60 to 75 in good health.

V usage is TRBV6-2 or TRBV6-3 and J usage is TRBJ1-2; D might be TRBD1 (6 bases). Trimming removed 8 bases at V and 3 bases at J, with 13 bases between. The CDR3 length is 13 residues. The germline CDR1 and CDR2 sequences are MNHEY and SVGEGT. As DNA, the CDR3 is TGTGCCAGCTTGCAGGGGCGCGACTATGGCTACACCTTC. This codes for CASLQGRDYGYTF.

The chain carries TRBV6-2 or TRBV6-3 and TRBJ2-7; 9 positions agree with TRBD2. Unmatched junction bases numbered 11, after V lost 7 bases and J lost 1 base. Germline CDR1 MNHEY, CDR2 SVGEGT. The CDR3 runs to 16 residues. CDR3 sequence: CASIGKTSGPSYEQYF. DNA for the CDR3: TGTGCCAGCATTGGGAAAACTAGCGGGCCTTCCTACGAGCAGTACTTC.

The genes are TRBV6-4 and TRBJ1-2; TRBD1 agrees at 7 bases. CDR1 and CDR2 from the germline V gene are MRHNA and SNTAGT. This CDR3 region has 14 residues. V shed 4 bases, J shed 8 bases, and the junction held 10 bases outside the gene matches. CDR3: CASSVREGAVGYTF. DNA for the CDR3: TGTGCCAGCAGTGTACGTGAGGGGGCCGTCGGCTACACCTTC.

This clonotype was seen a handful of times. V is TRBV29-1 and J is TRBJ2-1; D is undetermined. Trimming shortened V by 4 bases and J by 7 bases, and 14 bases separated the two germline ends. The CDR3 contains 13 residues. Germline V gene lookup returns CDR1 SQVTM and CDR2 ANQGSEA. The CDR3: CSVAGGRPNEQFF. In DNA, the CDR3 is TGCAGCGTTGCCGGTGGCAGACCTAATGAGCAGTTCTTC.

The chain has TRBV7-3 and TRBJ2-7; TRBD1 matches at 8 bases. V lost 3 bases and J lost 11; bases outside the gene matches: 6. Germline V CDR1 and CDR2: SGHTA, FQGTGA. This CDR3 region has 12 residues. The CDR3 DNA is TGTGCCAGCAGCTTTTCGGACAGGGAAAAGTACTTC. This codes for CASSFSDREKYF.

The gene calls are TRBV5-1 and TRBJ2-3; D possibly corresponds to TRBD1 (6 bases). Trimming stripped 3 bases from V and 8 bases from J, with 19 bases between. The CDR3 sequence is 15 residues long. Per germline, CDR1 SGHRS and CDR2 YFSETQ. CDR3 DNA: TGCGCCAGCAGCTCACCGGGACAACGCTTTAGTACGCAGTATTTT. This translates into CASSSPGQRFSTQYF.

The chain couples TRBV6-2 or TRBV6-3 to TRBJ2-1, with TRBD2 matching 10 bases. Germline CDR1 reads MNHEY; CDR2 reads SVGEGT. This CDR3 region has 13 residues. After removal of 8 bases from V and 8 bases from J, the junction contained 6 bases not matched to a gene. CDR3 bases: TGTGCCAGCTTTCTAGCGGGAGCATATGAGCAGTTCTTC. Translating it yields CASFLAGAYEQFF.

This clonotype was observed a few times. This chain uses TRBV7-2 with TRBJ2-7, with D tentatively TRBD2 (6 bases). The germline V gene encodes CDR1 SGHTA and CDR2 FQGNSA. The CDR3 is 13 amino acids. Trimming cost V 5 bases and J 3 bases, with 11 bases left between them. CDR3 bases: TGTGCCAGCAGCCGGGACTTACGCTACGAGCAGTACTTC. This gives the protein CASSRDLRYEQYF.

This chain uses TRBV10-3 with TRBJ1-2, with 9 bases identical to TRBD1. Trimming at V came to 2 bases and at J to 3 bases, leaving 4 bases not matched to a gene. Looked up from germline, CDR1 is ENHRY and CDR2 is SYGVKD. There are 15 residues in the CDR3. CDR3 amino acids: CAISEETGGYYGYTF. The CDR3 nucleotides read TGTGCCATCAGTGAGGAGACAGGGGGTTACTATGGCTACACCTTC.

This chain joins TRBV11-3 and TRBJ2-7, with D unresolved. CDR1 and CDR2 from the germline V gene are SGHNT and YENEEA. Trimming pared 1 base from V and 0 bases from J, leaving 10 bases between. This CDR3 contains 15 residues. The CDR3 here is CASSLGPSSSYEQYF. The CDR3 coding sequence is TGTGCCAGCAGCTTAGGGCCTTCGAGCTCCTACGAGCAGTACTTC.

The V gene is TRBV25-1, the J gene TRBJ2-5; no clear D. V was cut by 3 bases and J by 5 bases, with 13 bases left in between. CDR3 length: 14 amino acids. Per the germline V gene, CDR1 is MGHDK and CDR2 is SYGVNS. The CDR3 coding sequence is TGTGCCAGCAGTGATTCGGAGCTGGGGGAGACCCAGTACTTC. It is translated as CASSDSELGETQYF.

In its sample, this clonotype was seen many times. This rearrangement joins TRBV29-1 to TRBJ1-2; tentative D call: TRBD1 (6 bases). Trimming cost V 0 bases and J 4 bases, with 15 bases left between them. The CDR3 loop spans 15 amino acids. Germline V gene data show CDR1 as SQVTM and CDR2 as ANQGSEA. As DNA, the CDR3 is TGCAGCGTTGAAGATACTCTTAGGGGGGGCTATGGCTACACCTTC. Translation gives CSVEDTLRGGYGYTF. Full variable domain (missing parts from reference TRBV29-1 and TRBJ1-2): SAVISQKPSRDICQRGTSLTIQCQVDSQVTMMFWYRQQPGQSLTLIATANQGSEATYESGFVIDKFPISRPNLTFSTLTVSNMSPEDSSIYLCSVEDTLRGGYGYTFGSGTRLTVV.

This clonotype appeared once. CDR3 nucleotides: TGTGCCAGCAGCTTACGGGCGCTAGCGGGGCCCCTCTCCTACAATGAGCAGTTCTTC. This sequence encodes CASSLRALAGPLSYNEQFF. V usage is TRBV7-9 and J usage is TRBJ2-1; TRBD2 matches 9 bases. The germline gives CDR1 SEHNR, CDR2 FQNEAQ (reference sequence). The length of the CDR3 is 19 residues. J gave up 0 bases and V 2 bases, and 11 bases lay outside the gene matches.

This clonotype appeared many times. The rearrangement uses TRBV7-9 and TRBJ2-5; D may be TRBD2 (6 bases). Germline V gene data show CDR1 as SEHNR and CDR2 as FQNEAQ (reference sequence). The CDR3 runs 14 residues. Trimming stripped 1 base from V and 5 bases from J, with 11 bases between. As DNA, the CDR3 is TGTGCCAGCAGCTTAGATGGAGGGCGGGAGACCCAGTACTTC. Translating gives CASSLDGGRETQYF.

The CDR3 protein is CASSLAWAGVSPLHF. Here the CDR3 DNA reads TGCGCCAGCAGCTTGGCCTGGGCAGGGGTTTCACCCCTCCACTTT. The chain is built from TRBV5-1 and TRBJ1-6, with D perhaps matching TRBD1 (6 bases). The V gene's germline CDR1 is SGHRS and CDR2 YFSETQ. The CDR3 consists of 15 residues. The V and J ends lost 0 bases and 9 bases respectively, with 13 bases between them.

V usage is TRBV9 and J usage is TRBJ2-1; D gene unclear. V gave up 2 bases and J gave up 0 bases, with 9 bases separating them. CDR1 and CDR2 from the germline V gene are SGDLS and YYNGEE. The CDR3 loop spans 15 amino acids. The chain's CDR3 is CASSVDLSSYNEQFF. In DNA, the CDR3 is TGTGCCAGCAGCGTGGACCTTAGCTCCTACAATGAGCAGTTCTTC.

The chain recombines TRBV2 with TRBJ2-3; tentatively, D is TRBD1 (6 bases). The V and J ends lost 5 bases and 4 bases respectively, with 16 bases between them. Germline CDR1 is SNHLY and CDR2 is FYNNEI. The CDR3 runs 15 residues. CDR3 sequence: CASSRTGIGADTQYF. The DNA of the CDR3 is TGTGCCAGCAGTCGTACAGGGATAGGGGCAGATACGCAGTATTTT.

This clonotype has ten or more counts. This may arise from a read error, as a much more abundant clone is one base away. V is TRBV27 and J is TRBJ1-2; D gene uncertain. CDR3 size: 14 residues. Germline CDR1 reads MNHEY; CDR2 reads SMNVEV (reference sequence). The V end lost 5 bases, the J end lost 0 bases, and 10 bases lay between the germline ends. The CDR3: CASSVSRTNYGYTF. The CDR3 bases are TGTGCCAGCAGTGTAAGCCGTACTAACTATGGCTACACCTTC.

The genes are TRBV3-1 and TRBJ1-4, with D perhaps matching TRBD1 (5 bases). V was trimmed by 6 bases and J by 3 bases, leaving 14 bases between them. The CDR3 contains 15 residues. Per germline, CDR1 LGHDT and CDR2 YNNKEL (reference sequence). The DNA of the CDR3 is TGTGCCAGCAGGCCTTCTGGGGCCCCTAATGAAAAACTGTTTTTT. Protein: CASRPSGAPNEKLFF.

This clonotype was picked up a small number of times. This rearrangement joins TRBV12-3 or TRBV12-4 to TRBJ2-3; no reliable D call. Between the trimmed V and J ends, which lost 7 bases and 3 bases, there was a span of 5 bases. This CDR3 has 11 amino acids. CDR3 loop: CASTVTDTQYF. Written as DNA, the CDR3 is TGTGCCAGCACCGTTACAGATACGCAGTATTTT.

V usage is TRBV29-1 and J usage is TRBJ2-4; D possibly matches TRBD1 or TRBD2 (5 bases each). The germline gives CDR1 SQVTM, CDR2 ANQGSEA. V dropped 2 bases and J dropped 1 base, with 6 bases sitting between them. The CDR3 consists of 13 residues. The CDR3 sequence is CSVEWGAKNIQYF. Here the CDR3 DNA reads TGCAGCGTTGAATGGGGGGCCAAAAACATTCAGTACTTC.

The V call is TRBV5-1, the J call TRBJ2-3; D is perhaps TRBD2 (7 bases). The V end lost 0 bases, the J end lost 0 bases, and 11 bases lay between the germline ends. The CDR3 extends over 16 amino acids. CDR1 is SGHRS and CDR2 is YFSETQ in the germline V gene. DNA of the CDR3: TGCGCCAGCAGCTTGGAGGGGGGGTTCAGCACAGATACGCAGTATTTT. Translated, it gives CASSLEGGFSTDTQYF.

The gene calls are TRBV12-3 or TRBV12-4 and TRBJ2-3; D unresolved. The length of the CDR3 is 14 residues. The V end was cut by 7 bases, the J end by 0 bases, with 11 bases between. The CDR3 bases are TGTGCCAGCACCCCCGGATCTAGCACAGATACGCAGTATTTT. It specifies CASTPGSSTDTQYF.